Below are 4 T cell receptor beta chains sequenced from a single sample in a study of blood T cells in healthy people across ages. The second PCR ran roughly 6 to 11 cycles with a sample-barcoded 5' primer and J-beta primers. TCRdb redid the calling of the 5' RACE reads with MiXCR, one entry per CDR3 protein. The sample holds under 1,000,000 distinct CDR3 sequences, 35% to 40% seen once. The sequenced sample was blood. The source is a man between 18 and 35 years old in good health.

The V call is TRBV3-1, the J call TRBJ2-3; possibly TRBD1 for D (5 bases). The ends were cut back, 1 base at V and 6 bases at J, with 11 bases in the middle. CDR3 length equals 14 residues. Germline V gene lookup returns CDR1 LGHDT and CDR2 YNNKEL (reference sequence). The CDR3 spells CASSQGTGSDTQYF. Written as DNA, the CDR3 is TGTGCCAGCAGCCAAGGTACAGGATCGGATACGCAGTATTTT.

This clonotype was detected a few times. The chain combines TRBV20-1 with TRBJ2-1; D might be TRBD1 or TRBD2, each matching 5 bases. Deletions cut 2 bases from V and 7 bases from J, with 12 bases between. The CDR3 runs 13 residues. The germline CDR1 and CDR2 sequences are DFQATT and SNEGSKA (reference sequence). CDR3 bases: TGCAGTGCTAGAACGGGGCTTTTAAATGAGCAGTTCTTC. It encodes CSARTGLLNEQFF.

The CDR3 DNA sequence: TGCAGCGCCAAGGGATCCACCGGGGAGCTGTTTTTT. The encoded protein is CSAKGSTGELFF. This sequence joins TRBV29-1 and TRBJ2-2; D is undetermined. Germline loops: CDR1 SQVTM, CDR2 ANQGSEA. The CDR3 contains 12 residues. V was trimmed by 7 bases and J by 4 bases, leaving 10 bases between them.

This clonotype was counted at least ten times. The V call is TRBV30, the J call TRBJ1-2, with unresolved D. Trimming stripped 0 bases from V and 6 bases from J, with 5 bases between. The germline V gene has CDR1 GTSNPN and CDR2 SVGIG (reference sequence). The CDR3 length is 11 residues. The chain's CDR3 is CAWSVVDGYTF. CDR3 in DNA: TGTGCCTGGAGTGTCGTAGATGGCTACACCTTC. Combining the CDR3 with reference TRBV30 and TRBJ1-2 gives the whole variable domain SQTIHQWPATLVQPVGSPLSLECTVEGTSNPNLYWYRQAAGRGLQLLFYSVGIGQISSEVPQNLSASRPQDRQFILSSKKLLLSDSGFYLCAWSVVDGYTFGSGTRLTVV.